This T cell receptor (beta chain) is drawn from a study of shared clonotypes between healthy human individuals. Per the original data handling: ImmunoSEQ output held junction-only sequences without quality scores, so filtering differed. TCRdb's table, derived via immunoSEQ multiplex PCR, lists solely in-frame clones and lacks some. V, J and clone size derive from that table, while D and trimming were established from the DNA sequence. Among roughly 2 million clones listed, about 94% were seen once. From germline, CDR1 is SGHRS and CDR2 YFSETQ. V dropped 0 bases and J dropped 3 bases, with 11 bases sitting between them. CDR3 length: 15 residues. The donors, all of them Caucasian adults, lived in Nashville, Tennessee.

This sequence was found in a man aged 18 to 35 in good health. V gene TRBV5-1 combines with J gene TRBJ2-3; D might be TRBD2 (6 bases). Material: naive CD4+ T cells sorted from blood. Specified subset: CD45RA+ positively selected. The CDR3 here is CASSLGGVVTDTQYF. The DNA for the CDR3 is TGCGCCAGCAGCTTGGGCGGGGTCGTGACAGATACGCAGTATTTT.